These 23 T cell receptor beta chains share one sample of origin, sequenced in a study of cytomegalovirus exposure and HLA in healthy donors. PCR employed 60 Vbeta and 13 Jbeta primers. Data came from immunoSEQ multiplex PCR; TCRdb stores just in-frame clones and leaves some out. The sample contains roughly 86,000 clones, around 66% of which appear only once. The sample comprised PBMCs. The source of these receptors is a man aged 30 to 39 in good health and CMV-seronegative.

This clone was seen only a few times. The chain links TRBV7-9 to TRBJ1-2; 7 bases line up with TRBD1. The germline V gene has CDR1 SEHNR and CDR2 FQNEAQ (reference sequence). The ends lost 3 bases at V and 6 bases at J; junction bases unmatched: 7. This CDR3 is 14 amino acids long. CDR3 sequence: CASSFRQGGNGYTF. The CDR3 nucleotides read TGTGCCAGCAGCTTTCGACAGGGAGGAAATGGCTACACCTTC.

V and J are TRBV7-8 and TRBJ1-3; D unresolved. The germline V and J ends were trimmed by 4 bases and 0 bases, with 13 bases remaining between them. Germline CDR1 is SGHVS and CDR2 is FQNEAQ. CDR3 length: 16 residues. The CDR3, as DNA: TGTGCCAGCAGCTCCTTAGAGGTTTTCTCTGGAAACACCATATATTTT. Amino acids: CASSSLEVFSGNTIYF. The variable domain in full, completed from reference TRBV7-8 and TRBJ1-3, reads GAGVSQSPRYKVAKRGQDVALRCDPISGHVSLFWYQQALGQGPEFLTYFQNEAQLDKSGLPSDRFFAERPEGSVSTLKIQRTQQEDSAVYLCASSSLEVFSGNTIYFGEGSWLTVV.

The chain uses TRBV4-3 and TRBJ2-1; 9 bases match TRBD2. This CDR3 is 15 amino acids long. V gave up 0 bases and J gave up 8 bases; unmatched junction bases: 5. Germline lookup yields CDR1 LGHNA and CDR2 YSLEER. The CDR3 reads CASSQDLAGFDEQFF. Written as DNA, the CDR3 is TGCGCCAGCAGCCAAGATCTAGCGGGGTTCGATGAGCAGTTCTTC.

This clone was detected only once. The CDR3, as DNA: TGTGCCTCACCCCTGGGACAGAACTATGGCTACACCTTC. It yields the protein CASPLGQNYGYTF. The chain is built from TRBV30 and TRBJ1-2, with TRBD1 matching over 7 bases. J lost 2 bases, V lost 7 bases, and 7 bases had no gene match. The germline gives CDR1 GTSNPN, CDR2 SVGIG (reference sequence). This CDR3 is built from 13 residues.

This clone has a single count. V gene TRBV4-1 combines with J gene TRBJ1-2, with a possible D match to TRBD1 (5 bases). The CDR3 sequence is 17 residues long. Trimming removed 2 bases from V and 4 bases from J, with 20 bases in between. Germline V gives CDR1 MGHRA, CDR2 YSYEKL. The CDR3 sequence: CASSQLVKDRQSYGYTF. Written as DNA, the CDR3 is TGCGCCAGCAGCCAATTGGTTAAAGACAGACAGAGCTATGGCTACACCTTC.

This clone has only one observation. The chain joins TRBV18 to TRBJ1-2, with a weak D call TRBD1 (5 bases). Trimming cost V 0 bases and J 0 bases, with 14 bases left between them. Per the germline V gene, CDR1 is KGHSH and CDR2 is LQKENI. This CDR3 contains 17 residues. The chain's CDR3 is CASSPPGRGAANYGYTF. The CDR3 nucleotides are TGTGCCAGCTCACCACCGGGGAGGGGCGCAGCTAACTATGGCTACACCTTC.

This chain uses TRBV11-2 with TRBJ2-2; 9 nucleotides match TRBD1. The CDR3 is 17 residues long. The germline CDR1 and CDR2 sequences are SGHAT and FQNNGV. J was trimmed by 1 base and V by 1 base; bases with no gene match: 4. This CDR3 reads CASSLGGGQGNTGELFF. The CDR3 nucleotides read TGTGCCAGCAGCTTAGGAGGGGGACAGGGGAACACCGGGGAGCTGTTTTTT. Supplemented by reference TRBV11-2 and TRBJ2-2, the full variable domain reads EAGVAQSPRYKIIEKRQSVAFWCNPISGHATLYWYQQILGQGPKLLIQFQNNGVVDDSQLPKDRFSAERLKGVDSTLKIQPAKLEDSAVYLCASSLGGGQGNTGELFFGEGSRLTVL.

The chain links TRBV19 to TRBJ1-2; 10 bases align to TRBD1. The V segment lost 6 bases and the J segment 4 bases; nucleotides outside the gene matches: 11. The CDR3 covers 16 residues. Germline CDR1 reads LNHDA; CDR2 reads SQIVND (reference sequence). The CDR3 spells CASRNARTGGGYGYTF. In DNA form, the CDR3 reads TGTGCCAGTAGAAACGCCCGGACAGGGGGAGGCTATGGCTACACCTTC.

V is TRBV11-2 and J is TRBJ1-4; 9 bases agree with TRBD1. The CDR3 totals 16 residues. V was clipped by 5 bases and J by 1 base; unmatched bases: 5. CDR1 and CDR2 (germline): SGHAT, FQNNGV. Here the CDR3 reads CASSLTGGGTNEKLFF. In DNA, the CDR3 is TGTGCCAGCAGCCTAACAGGGGGCGGAACTAATGAAAAACTGTTTTTT.

The CDR3 DNA is TGTGCCAGCAGCTTAACGGGGCAGGCCCAAGAGACCCAGTACTTC. This codes for CASSLTGQAQETQYF. This rearrangement joins TRBV7-3 to TRBJ2-5, with D possibly being TRBD1 (5 bases). The CDR3 loop spans 15 amino acids. In germline, CDR1 is SGHTA, CDR2 FQGTGA. Trimming took 0 bases from V and 1 from J, leaving 9 bases between them.

This clone has just a few counts. This chain links TRBV7-2 with TRBJ2-2, with 10 bases lining up with TRBD1. The CDR3 runs 17 residues. CDR1 and CDR2 (germline): SGHTA, FQGNSA. The V segment lost 2 bases and the J segment 5 bases; nucleotides outside the gene matches: 8. CDR3 bases: TGTGCCAGCAGCTTAAAGGGACAGGGGATAATAACCGGGGAGCTGTTTTTT. This sequence encodes CASSLKGQGIITGELFF.

This clone came up once. The rearrangement links TRBV6-5 to TRBJ1-1; the D gene is possibly TRBD1 (6 bases). From germline, CDR1 is MNHEY and CDR2 SVGAGI. The CDR3 is 15 amino acids. Trimming stripped 4 bases from V and 5 bases from J, with 17 bases between. The CDR3 sequence is CASSSARGLRTEAFF. The CDR3 DNA reads as TGTGCCAGCAGTTCTGCCAGGGGCCTGAGGACTGAAGCTTTCTTT.

This sequence joins TRBV6-6 and TRBJ1-2; D is uncertain. Germline CDR1 is MNHNY and CDR2 is SVGAGI (reference sequence). This CDR3 comprises 14 residues. Trimming shortened V by 4 bases and J by 6 bases, and 15 bases separated the two germline ends. CDR3 loop: CASSFGLRIDGYTF. In nucleotides, the CDR3 is TGTGCCAGCAGTTTTGGGCTACGAATTGATGGCTACACCTTC.

The rearrangement links TRBV19 to TRBJ2-1; 11 bases fit TRBD2. With V trimmed by 8 bases and J by 5 bases, 11 bases remained unmatched. The CDR3 spans 16 residues. Germline values: CDR1 LNHDA, CDR2 SQIVND (reference sequence). This CDR3 is CASSSGGLSAHNEQFF. CDR3 bases: TGTGCCAGTTCTAGCGGGGGGCTTAGCGCACACAATGAGCAGTTCTTC.

The CDR3 reads CASSEDRDYTF. The CDR3 DNA reads TGTGCCAGCAGTGAGGACAGAGACTACACCTTC. The chain employs TRBV2 and TRBJ1-2; a possible D gene is TRBD1 (6 bases). Germline values: CDR1 SNHLY, CDR2 FYNNEI. The CDR3 contains 11 residues. V was cut by 3 bases and J by 10 bases, with 9 bases left in between.

A remark on this clone: The sample contains more than one DNA sequence encoding this CDR3. This chain links TRBV29-1 with TRBJ2-6, with D possibly TRBD1 on 6 matching bases. The CDR3 has 15 residues. The ends were cut back, 8 bases at V and 1 base at J, with 15 bases in the middle. Germline V gene lookup returns CDR1 SQVTM and CDR2 ANQGSEA. The CDR3: CSIAGAGSGANVLTF. The CDR3 DNA follows: TGCAGCATCGCAGGGGCTGGGTCTGGGGCCAACGTCCTGACTTTC.

The J gene is TRBJ2-7, the V gene TRBV27; possibly TRBD2 for D (5 bases). The CDR3 has 14 amino acids. Trimming removed 6 bases from V and 1 base from J, with 13 bases in between. The V gene's germline CDR1 is MNHEY and CDR2 SMNVEV (reference sequence). As DNA, the CDR3 is TGTGCCAGCAGGATCCGGGATTATTCCTACGAGCAGTACTTC. Translation: CASRIRDYSYEQYF.

Remarks on this clone: One end of the junction varies from germline; a read error may be responsible. This rearrangement joins TRBV9 to TRBJ2-7; D perhaps matches TRBD1 (6 bases). The germline V gene encodes CDR1 SGDLS and CDR2 YYNGEE. The CDR3 contains 16 residues. The CDR3: CASSGLAAGEPYGQYF. The CDR3 bases are TGTGCCAGCAGCGGACTTGCGGCAGGGGAACCCTACGGGCAGTACTTC.

The chain couples TRBV20-1 to TRBJ2-1, with D possibly being TRBD1 (5 bases). This CDR3 region has 10 residues. Per germline, CDR1 DFQATT and CDR2 SNEGSKA (reference sequence). V lost 2 bases, J lost 10 bases, and 6 bases lay in between. CDR3 amino acids: CSARRTEQFF. The CDR3 nucleotides are TGCAGTGCTAGACGGACAGAGCAGTTCTTC.

V and J are TRBV11-3 and TRBJ2-3; 8 positions match TRBD2. This CDR3 comprises 16 residues. Germline CDR1 and CDR2: SGHNT and YENEEA. The V segment lost 5 bases and the J segment 3 bases; nucleotides outside the gene matches: 10. The CDR3: CASSPGSGSSTDTQYF. The CDR3 DNA is TGTGCCAGCAGCCCAGGGAGCGGGAGTTCTACAGATACGCAGTATTTT.

This clone was found a few times. In the same sample, other DNA sequences code for this CDR3. The rearrangement links TRBV6-5 to TRBJ1-6, with D possibly being TRBD1 (5 bases). The V gene's germline CDR1 is MNHEY and CDR2 SVGAGI. Trimming left V 6 bases short and J 7 bases short, with 7 bases between. The CDR3 runs 12 residues. CDR3 sequence: CASSRQNSPLHF. The CDR3 DNA sequence: TGTGCCAGCAGCCGACAGAATTCACCCCTCCACTTT.

This rearrangement joins TRBV5-5 to TRBJ1-1; tentatively, D is TRBD1 (5 bases). CDR1 and CDR2 (germline): SGHKS, YYEKEE (reference sequence). V was clipped by 0 bases and J by 3 bases, with 12 bases between them. CDR3 size: 15 residues. CDR3 nucleotide sequence: TGTGCCAGCAGCTTGGAAGGGGCGGGGGACACTGAAGCTTTCTTT. Its translation: CASSLEGAGDTEAFF.

The chain links TRBV5-1 to TRBJ2-5, with 8 positions matching TRBD1. The CDR3 is 15 residues long. Per germline, CDR1 SGHRS and CDR2 YFSETQ. V lost 1 base and J lost 5; bases outside the gene matches: 7. CDR3 in amino acids: CASSLLGQGAETQYF. CDR3 bases: TGCGCCAGCAGCTTGCTCGGGCAGGGGGCTGAGACCCAGTACTTC.